This T cell receptor beta chain was recorded in a study of blood T cell repertoires in COVID-19. As for the study in general: The study drew acute and convalescent COVID-19 samples from the United States, Italy and Spain. Nucleic acid was either cDNA or gDNA, and it came from T cells, B-cell-depleted T cells, or PBMCs.

The V gene lost 5 bases and the J gene lost 4 bases, with 17 bases spanning the gap. The germline CDR1 and CDR2 sequences are SGHTA and FQGNSA. The CDR3 runs to 15 residues. In the original analysis: Reference gene primers were amplified, and this amplification served to estimate nucleated cell counts. Profiled with immunoSEQ multiplex PCR; TCRdb holds only in-frame clones, not every one. Clone size and the V and J calls come from that table; the DNA yielded D and trimming. The sample consists of more than 110,000 clones, under 80% of them appearing once. V and J are TRBV7-2 and TRBJ2-5, with D perhaps matching TRBD1 (6 bases). The receptor was isolated from a man at least 80 years old with acute or convalescent COVID-19. Sequenced sample: peripheral blood. CDR3 in DNA: TGTGCCAGCAGCCCTCAAAAAACAGGGCGAGAGACCCAGTACTTC. This gives the protein CASSPQKTGRETQYF.